This TCR beta chain came from a study of T cell responses to AZD1222 COVID-19 vaccine. Study-level points and caveats: Spike-specific TCRs gained breadth and depth after people received two AZD1222 doses. Samples come after the peak T cell response, not at day 14.

As for this clone: What it binds is unknown.

Clones were read by immunoSEQ multiplex PCR, and TCRdb kept only the in-frame ones, dropping some. The sample holds approximately 110,000 clones, about 90% seen once. V shed 6 bases, J shed 6 bases, and the junction held 14 bases outside the gene matches. The CDR3 runs 16 residues. Per the germline V gene, CDR1 is SGHTS and CDR2 is YDEGEE. The sequenced sample was peripheral blood, obtained on day 0 of AZD1222 vaccination. The source is an adult in good health. The rearrangement links TRBV5-8 to TRBJ1-4; 7 bases are shared with TRBD1. CDR3 in DNA: TGTGCCAGCAAGGGCGGCGCCGACAGGGAGTATGAAAAACTGTTTTTT. Its translation: CASKGGADREYEKLFF.